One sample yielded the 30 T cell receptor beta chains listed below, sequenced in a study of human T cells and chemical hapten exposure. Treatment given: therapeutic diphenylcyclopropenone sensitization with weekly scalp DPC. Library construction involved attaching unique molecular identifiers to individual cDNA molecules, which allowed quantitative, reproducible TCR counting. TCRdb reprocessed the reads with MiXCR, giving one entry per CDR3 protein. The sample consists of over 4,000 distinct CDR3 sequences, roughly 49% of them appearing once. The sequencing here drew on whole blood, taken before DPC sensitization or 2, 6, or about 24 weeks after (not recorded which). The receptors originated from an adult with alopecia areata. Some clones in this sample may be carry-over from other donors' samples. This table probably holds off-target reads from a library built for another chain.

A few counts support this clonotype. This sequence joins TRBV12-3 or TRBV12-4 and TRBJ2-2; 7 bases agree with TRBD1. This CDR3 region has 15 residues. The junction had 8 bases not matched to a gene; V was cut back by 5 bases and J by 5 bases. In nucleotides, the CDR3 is TGTGCCAGCAGTGCCAGGACAGGTCGGACCGGGGAGCTGTTTTTT. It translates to CASSARTGRTGELFF.

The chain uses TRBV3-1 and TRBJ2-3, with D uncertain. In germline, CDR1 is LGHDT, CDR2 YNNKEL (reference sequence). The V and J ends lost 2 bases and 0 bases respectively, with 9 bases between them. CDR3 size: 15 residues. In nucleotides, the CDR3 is TGTGCCAGCAGCCAAATGGCGGCTAGCACAGATACGCAGTATTTT. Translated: CASSQMAASTDTQYF.

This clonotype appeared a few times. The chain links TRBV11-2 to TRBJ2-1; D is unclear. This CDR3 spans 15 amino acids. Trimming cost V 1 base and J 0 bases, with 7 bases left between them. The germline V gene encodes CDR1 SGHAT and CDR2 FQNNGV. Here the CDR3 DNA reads TGTGCCAGCAGCTTAGTCTTGAGCTCCTACAATGAGCAGTTCTTC. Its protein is CASSLVLSSYNEQFF.

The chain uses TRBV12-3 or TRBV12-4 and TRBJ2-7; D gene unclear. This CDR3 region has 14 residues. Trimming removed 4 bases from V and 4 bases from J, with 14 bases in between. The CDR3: CASSSSRPIYEQYF. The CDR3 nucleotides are TGTGCCAGCAGTTCCTCCCGCCCGATATACGAGCAGTACTTC.

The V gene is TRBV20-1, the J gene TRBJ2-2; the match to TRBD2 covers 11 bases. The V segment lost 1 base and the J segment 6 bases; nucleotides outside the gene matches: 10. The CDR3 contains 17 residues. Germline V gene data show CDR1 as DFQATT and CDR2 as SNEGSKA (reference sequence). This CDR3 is CSARGRLSGGAAGELFF. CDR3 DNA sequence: TGCAGTGCTAGAGGCCGGCTTAGCGGGGGGGCGGCCGGGGAGCTGTTTTTT.

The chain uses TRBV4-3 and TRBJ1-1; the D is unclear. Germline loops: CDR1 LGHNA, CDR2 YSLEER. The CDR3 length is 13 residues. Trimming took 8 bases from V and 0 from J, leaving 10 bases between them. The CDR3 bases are TGCGCCAGCTCCGGGTTGGTGAACACTGAAGCTTTCTTT. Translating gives CASSGLVNTEAFF.

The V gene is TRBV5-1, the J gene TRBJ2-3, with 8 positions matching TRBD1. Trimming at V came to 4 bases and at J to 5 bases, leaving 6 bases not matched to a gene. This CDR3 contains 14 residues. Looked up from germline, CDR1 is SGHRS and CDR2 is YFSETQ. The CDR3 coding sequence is TGCGCCAGCAGCGCACGCACAGGGGGAGATACGCAGTATTTT. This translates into CASSARTGGDTQYF.

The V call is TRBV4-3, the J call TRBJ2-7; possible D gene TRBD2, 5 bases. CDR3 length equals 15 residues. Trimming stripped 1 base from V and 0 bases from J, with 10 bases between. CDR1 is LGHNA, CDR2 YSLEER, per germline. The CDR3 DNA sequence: TGCGCCAGCAGCCAAGGGGCAGGACTCTCCTACGAGCAGTACTTC. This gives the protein CASSQGAGLSYEQYF.

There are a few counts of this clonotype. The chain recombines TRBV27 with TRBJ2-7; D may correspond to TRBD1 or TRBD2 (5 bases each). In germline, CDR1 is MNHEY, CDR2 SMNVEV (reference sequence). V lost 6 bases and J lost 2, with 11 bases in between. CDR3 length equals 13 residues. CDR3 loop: CASSSGATYEQYF. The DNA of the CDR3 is TGTGCCAGCAGCTCCGGGGCGACCTACGAGCAGTACTTC.

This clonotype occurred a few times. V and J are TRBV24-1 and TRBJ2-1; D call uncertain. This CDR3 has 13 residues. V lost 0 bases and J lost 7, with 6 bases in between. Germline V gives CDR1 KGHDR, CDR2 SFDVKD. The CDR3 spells CATSDLSRNEQFF. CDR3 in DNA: TGTGCCACCAGTGATTTGTCTCGAAATGAGCAGTTCTTC.

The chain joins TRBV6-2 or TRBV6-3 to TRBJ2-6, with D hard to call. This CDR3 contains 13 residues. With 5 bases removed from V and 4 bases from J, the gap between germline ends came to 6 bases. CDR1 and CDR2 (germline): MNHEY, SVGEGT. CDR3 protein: CASSLIGANVLTF. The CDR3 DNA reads TGTGCCAGCAGTCTCATCGGGGCCAACGTCCTGACTTTC.

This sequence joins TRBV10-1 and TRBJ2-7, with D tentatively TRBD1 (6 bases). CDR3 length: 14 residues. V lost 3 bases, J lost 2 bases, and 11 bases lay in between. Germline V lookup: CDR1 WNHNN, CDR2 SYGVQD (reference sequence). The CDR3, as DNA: TGCGCCAGCAGTGACGGGCAGGGGCCCTACGAGCAGTACTTC. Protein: CASSDGQGPYEQYF.

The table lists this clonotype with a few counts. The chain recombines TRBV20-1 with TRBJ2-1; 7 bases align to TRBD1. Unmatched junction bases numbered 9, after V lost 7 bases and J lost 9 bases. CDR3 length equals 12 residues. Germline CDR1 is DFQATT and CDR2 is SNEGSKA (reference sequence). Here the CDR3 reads CSGGGHGGEQFF. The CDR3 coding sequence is TGCAGTGGAGGGGGCCACGGCGGTGAGCAGTTCTTC.

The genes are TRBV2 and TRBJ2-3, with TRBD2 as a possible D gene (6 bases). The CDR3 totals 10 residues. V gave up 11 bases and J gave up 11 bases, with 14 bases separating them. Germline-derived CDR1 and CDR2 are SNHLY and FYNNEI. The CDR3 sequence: CACWDSGQYF. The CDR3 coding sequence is TGTGCCTGCTGGGACTCTGGGCAGTATTTT.

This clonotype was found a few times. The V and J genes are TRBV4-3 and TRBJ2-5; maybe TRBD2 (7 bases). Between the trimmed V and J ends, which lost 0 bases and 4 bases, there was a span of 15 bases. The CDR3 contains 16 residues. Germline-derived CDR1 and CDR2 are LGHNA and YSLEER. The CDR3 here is CASSQDRSGGAETQYF. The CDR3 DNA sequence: TGCGCCAGCAGCCAAGATAGGTCGGGGGGCGCAGAGACCCAGTACTTC.

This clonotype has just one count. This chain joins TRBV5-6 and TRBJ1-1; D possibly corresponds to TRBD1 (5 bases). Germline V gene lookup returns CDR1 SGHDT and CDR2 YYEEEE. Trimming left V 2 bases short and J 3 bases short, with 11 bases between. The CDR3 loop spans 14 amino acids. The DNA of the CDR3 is TGTGCCAGCAGCTTCGGGACGGGGTACACTGAAGCTTTCTTT. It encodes CASSFGTGYTEAFF.

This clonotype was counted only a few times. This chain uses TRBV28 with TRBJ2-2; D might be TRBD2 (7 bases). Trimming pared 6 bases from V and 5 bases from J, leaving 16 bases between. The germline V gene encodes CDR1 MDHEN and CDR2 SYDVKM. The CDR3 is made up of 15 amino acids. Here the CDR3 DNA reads TGTGCCAGCAGGATCTCGCGGGGGCGAACCGGGGAGCTGTTTTTT. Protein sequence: CASRISRGRTGELFF.

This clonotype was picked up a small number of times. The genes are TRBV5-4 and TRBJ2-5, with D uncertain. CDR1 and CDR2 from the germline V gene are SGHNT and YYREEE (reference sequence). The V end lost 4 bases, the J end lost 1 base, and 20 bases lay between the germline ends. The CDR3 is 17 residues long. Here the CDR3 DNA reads TGTGCCAGCAGCCGTGGCGCAATCGCAACTCTCCAAGAGACCCAGTACTTC. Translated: CASSRGAIATLQETQYF.

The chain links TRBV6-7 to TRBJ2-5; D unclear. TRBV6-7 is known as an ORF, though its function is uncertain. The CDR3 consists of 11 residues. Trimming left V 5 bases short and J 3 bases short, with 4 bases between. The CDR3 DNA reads TGTGCCAGCAGTGAGGAAGAGACCCAGTACTTC. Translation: CASSEEETQYF.

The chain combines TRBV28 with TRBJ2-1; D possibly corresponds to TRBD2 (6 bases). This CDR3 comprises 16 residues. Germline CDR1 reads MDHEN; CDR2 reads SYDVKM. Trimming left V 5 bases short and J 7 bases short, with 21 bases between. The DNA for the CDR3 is TGTGCCAGCAGTCCCATCTTCGCGGCTCGGGGGAATGAGCAGTTCTTC. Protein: CASSPIFAARGNEQFF.

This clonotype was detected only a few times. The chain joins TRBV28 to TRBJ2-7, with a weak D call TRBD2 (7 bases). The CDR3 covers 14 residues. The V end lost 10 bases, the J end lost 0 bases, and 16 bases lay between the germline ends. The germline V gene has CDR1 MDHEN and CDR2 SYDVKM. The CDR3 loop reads CATIKGGSSYEQYF. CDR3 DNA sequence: TGTGCCACCATCAAGGGGGGGAGCTCCTACGAGCAGTACTTC.

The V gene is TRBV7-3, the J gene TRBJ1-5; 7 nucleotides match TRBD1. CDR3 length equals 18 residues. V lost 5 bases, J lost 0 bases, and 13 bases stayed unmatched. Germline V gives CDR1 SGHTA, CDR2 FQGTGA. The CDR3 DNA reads TGTGCCAGCAGCCTGACAGGGACGGGCCTCGATAGCAATCAGCCCCAGCATTTT. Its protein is CASSLTGTGLDSNQPQHF.

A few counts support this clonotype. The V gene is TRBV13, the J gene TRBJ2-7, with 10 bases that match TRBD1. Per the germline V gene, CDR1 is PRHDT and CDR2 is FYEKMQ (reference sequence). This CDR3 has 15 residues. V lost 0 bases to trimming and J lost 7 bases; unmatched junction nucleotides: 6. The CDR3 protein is CASSLGGQGMREQYF. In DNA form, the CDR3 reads TGTGCCAGCAGCTTAGGGGGACAGGGGATGAGGGAGCAGTACTTC.

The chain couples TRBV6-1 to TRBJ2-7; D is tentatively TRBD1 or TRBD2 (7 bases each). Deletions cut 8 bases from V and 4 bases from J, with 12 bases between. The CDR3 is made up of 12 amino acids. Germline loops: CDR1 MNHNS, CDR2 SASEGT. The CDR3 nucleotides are TGTGCCAGCTCCAGGGGGGGATACGAGCAGTACTTC. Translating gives CASSRGGYEQYF.

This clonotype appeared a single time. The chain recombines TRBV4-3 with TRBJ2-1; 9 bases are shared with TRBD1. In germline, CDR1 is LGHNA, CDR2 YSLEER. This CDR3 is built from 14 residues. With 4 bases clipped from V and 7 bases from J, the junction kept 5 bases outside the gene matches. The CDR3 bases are TGCGCCAGCAGCCTTGGACAGGGGAGGAATGAGCAGTTCTTC. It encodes CASSLGQGRNEQFF.

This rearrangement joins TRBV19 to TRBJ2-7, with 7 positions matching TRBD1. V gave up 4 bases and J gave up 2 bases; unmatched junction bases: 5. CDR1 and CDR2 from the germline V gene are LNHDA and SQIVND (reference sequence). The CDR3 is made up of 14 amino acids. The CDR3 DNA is TGTGCCAGTAGTAGGCAGACAGGGACCTACGAGCAGTACTTC. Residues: CASSRQTGTYEQYF. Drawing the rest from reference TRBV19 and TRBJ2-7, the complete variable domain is DGGITQSPKYLFRKEGQNVTLSCEQNLNHDAMYWYRQDPGQGLRLIYYSQIVNDFQKGDIAEGYSVSREKKESFPLTVTSAQKNPTAFYLCASSRQTGTYEQYFGPGTRLTVT.

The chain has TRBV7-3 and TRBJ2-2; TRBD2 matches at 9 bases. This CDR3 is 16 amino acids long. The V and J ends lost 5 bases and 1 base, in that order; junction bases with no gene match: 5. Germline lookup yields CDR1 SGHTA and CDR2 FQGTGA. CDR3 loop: CASSRGLAMNTGELFF. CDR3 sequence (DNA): TGTGCCAGCAGCCGGGGACTAGCAATGAACACCGGGGAGCTGTTTTTT.

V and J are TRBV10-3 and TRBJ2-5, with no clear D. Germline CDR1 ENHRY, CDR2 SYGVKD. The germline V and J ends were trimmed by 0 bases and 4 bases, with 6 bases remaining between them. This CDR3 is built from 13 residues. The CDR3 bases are TGTGCCATCAGTGAGTCATCTCCAGAGACCCAGTACTTC. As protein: CAISESSPETQYF.

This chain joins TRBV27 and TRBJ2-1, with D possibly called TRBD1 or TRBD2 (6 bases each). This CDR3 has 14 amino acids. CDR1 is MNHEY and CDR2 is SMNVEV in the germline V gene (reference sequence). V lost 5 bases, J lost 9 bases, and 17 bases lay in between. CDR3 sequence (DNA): TGTGCCAGCAGTCTTAGCGGACCACAGGGTGAGCAGTTCTTC. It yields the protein CASSLSGPQGEQFF.

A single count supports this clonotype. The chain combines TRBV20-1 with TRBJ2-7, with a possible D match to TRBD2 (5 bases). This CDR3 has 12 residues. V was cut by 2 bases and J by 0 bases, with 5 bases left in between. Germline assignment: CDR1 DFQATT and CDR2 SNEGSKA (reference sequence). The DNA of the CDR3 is TGCAGTGCTAGAAGCGGCTCCTACGAGCAGTACTTC. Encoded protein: CSARSGSYEQYF.